A single sample is the source of the 9 T cell receptor beta chains below, sequenced in a study of T cells in localized non-small cell lung cancer. TCRdb's copy holds only in-frame clones and misses some; the assay was immunoSEQ multiplex PCR. In the table there are more than 15,000 clones, roughly 91% of which are singletons. The input for sequencing was peripheral blood, taken before any cancer treatment. The origin of the receptors is a male donor older than 55 with stage II squamous cell lung carcinoma.

The V gene is TRBV5-6, the J gene TRBJ2-7; TRBD1 matches 9 bases. Germline V lookup: CDR1 SGHDT, CDR2 YYEEEE. This CDR3 spans 15 amino acids. Losses at the gene ends were 1 base for V and 2 bases for J; bases not matched to a gene: 4. The CDR3 region is CASSLSGTGPYEQYF. The CDR3 DNA is TGTGCCAGCAGCTTGTCAGGGACAGGGCCCTACGAGCAGTACTTC.

This chain links TRBV4-2 with TRBJ2-7, with D hard to call. The CDR3 totals 14 residues. The V end was cut by 6 bases, the J end by 2 bases, with 14 bases between. Germline lookup yields CDR1 LGHNA and CDR2 YNFKEQ. CDR3 DNA sequence: TGTGCCAGCAGTCGAAACCAAGGCACCTACGAGCAGTACTTC. Amino acids: CASSRNQGTYEQYF.

The chain has TRBV6-4 and TRBJ2-1, with TRBD2 matching over 12 bases. The CDR3 is 16 residues long. Germline loops: CDR1 MRHNA, CDR2 SNTAGT. J lost 2 bases, V lost 4 bases, and 3 bases had no gene match. The DNA for the CDR3 is TGTGCCAGCAGTGCCCTAGCGGGAGGGGCCTACAATGAGCAGTTCTTC. This sequence encodes CASSALAGGAYNEQFF.

The rearrangement joins TRBV7-9 to TRBJ2-7; D uncertain. Between the trimmed V and J ends, which lost 2 bases and 0 bases, there was a span of 17 bases. Germline loops: CDR1 SEHNR, CDR2 FQNEAQ (reference sequence). CDR3 size: 17 residues. CDR3 region: CASSLTTLTLHSYEQYF. The CDR3 DNA is TGTGCCAGCAGCTTAACGACCCTGACACTTCACTCCTACGAGCAGTACTTC.

This clone has a handful of counts. The chain recombines TRBV18 with TRBJ1-5; 10 nucleotides align to TRBD1. The trim removed 6 bases at V and 8 bases at J, leaving 7 bases unmatched. Looked up from germline, CDR1 is KGHSH and CDR2 is LQKENI. The CDR3 is 14 amino acids. This chain's CDR3 is CASSPGQGGKPQHF. DNA of the CDR3: TGTGCCAGCTCTCCCGGACAGGGGGGGAAGCCCCAGCATTTT.

The rearrangement links TRBV2 to TRBJ2-7; D is perhaps TRBD2 (5 bases). The germline V gene has CDR1 SNHLY and CDR2 FYNNEI. The germline V and J ends were trimmed by 2 bases and 0 bases, with 14 bases remaining between them. This CDR3 is built from 16 residues. The CDR3 sequence: CASSEFRRLRSYEQYF. In DNA form, the CDR3 reads TGTGCCAGCAGTGAATTTAGGCGACTACGCTCCTACGAGCAGTACTTC.

The chain employs TRBV9 and TRBJ1-3; D perhaps matches TRBD1 (6 bases). The CDR3 has 16 amino acids. CDR1 is SGDLS, CDR2 YYNGEE, per germline. V dropped 10 bases and J dropped 0 bases, with 20 bases sitting between them. CDR3 nucleotides: TGTGCCTCCAAGGGGGGGAGTTTCTTCTCTGGAAACACCATATATTTT. It yields the protein CASKGGSFFSGNTIYF.

The chain links TRBV7-8 to TRBJ2-5; weak D call: TRBD2 (6 bases). V was trimmed by 5 bases and J by 1 base, leaving 11 bases between them. The CDR3 loop spans 14 amino acids. CDR1 SGHVS and CDR2 FQNEAQ come from the germline V gene. The CDR3 region has the DNA TGTGCCAGCAGCGTGGGACTGGTCCAAGAGACCCAGTACTTC. It translates to CASSVGLVQETQYF.

The chain couples TRBV6-5 to TRBJ2-3; possibly TRBD1 for D (5 bases). CDR1 and CDR2 (germline): MNHEY, SVGAGI. V was cut by 0 bases and J by 5 bases, with 15 bases left in between. The CDR3 has 16 residues. The CDR3 region has the DNA TGTGCCAGCAGTTACTCGGGCAGGGTTGATCGAGATACGCAGTATTTT. Its protein product is CASSYSGRVDRDTQYF.